These 7 T cell receptor beta chains were all obtained from the same sample, sequenced in a study of blood T cell repertoires in COVID-19 (dated by TCRdb to about 2020). Libraries were constructed by the immunoSEQ multiplex PCR assay. Imported from immuneACCESS, the table was reduced by TCRdb to in-frame sequences with V and J called. These copies leave out some clones; in studies compared against another copy, an unresolved V gene accounts for under half, and the cause of the remainder is not known. The sample table records about 200,000 clones; 70% to 90% of these occur just once. Roughly 2.2% of the sample rests with the top ten. The sample comprised peripheral blood. Every receptor here comes from a woman between 50 and 59 years old with acute or convalescent COVID-19.

This clone has only a few counts. CDR3 in amino acids: CASSDSHNQPQHF. In DNA, the CDR3 is TGTGCCAGCAGTGACAGCCACAATCAGCCCCAGCATTTT. The chain couples TRBV6-2 or TRBV6-3 to TRBJ1-5; TRBD1 might be the D (5 bases). There are 13 residues in the CDR3. The V end lost 5 bases, the J end lost 3 bases, and 8 bases lay between the germline ends. Germline V gene lookup returns CDR1 MNHEY and CDR2 SVGEGT.

The rearrangement links TRBV5-4 to TRBJ1-2; 7 nucleotides agree with TRBD1. Germline CDR1 is SGHNT and CDR2 is YYREEE (reference sequence). V lost 6 bases, J lost 5 bases, and 13 bases stayed unmatched. This CDR3 contains 15 residues. The CDR3 sequence is CASTIGGQRSYGYTF. The DNA for the CDR3 is TGTGCCAGCACCATTGGGGGACAGCGATCATATGGCTACACCTTC.

There are a few counts of this clone. The V and J genes are TRBV9 and TRBJ2-3; D gene unclear. Germline V CDR1 and CDR2: SGDLS, YYNGEE. This CDR3 has 14 amino acids. Trimming stripped 2 bases from V and 0 bases from J, with 7 bases between. CDR3 sequence: CASSVVLSTDTQYF. In DNA, the CDR3 is TGTGCCAGCAGCGTTGTTCTAAGCACAGATACGCAGTATTTT.

The chain joins TRBV29-1 to TRBJ2-7; 16 bases map to TRBD2. CDR1 is SQVTM and CDR2 is ANQGSEA in the germline V gene. This CDR3 contains 17 residues. V trimming: 4 bases; J trimming: 6 bases; junction bases outside the gene matches: 12. CDR3 amino acids: CSVATSGLAGGPGEQYF. CDR3 nucleotide sequence: TGCAGCGTTGCGACTTCGGGACTAGCGGGAGGGCCGGGCGAGCAGTACTTC.

The chain is built from TRBV19 and TRBJ1-2; D possibly corresponds to TRBD1 (5 bases). CDR1 and CDR2 from the germline V gene are LNHDA and SQIVND (reference sequence). The CDR3 totals 16 residues. The CDR3 sequence: CVSAKGNGQANYGYTF. In DNA form, the CDR3 reads TGTGTGAGCGCGAAGGGGAATGGTCAGGCTAACTATGGCTACACCTTC.

In its sample, this clone was seen once. The V gene is TRBV20-1, the J gene TRBJ2-1; no clear D. V was trimmed by 5 bases and J by 6 bases, leaving 5 bases between them. From germline, CDR1 is DFQATT and CDR2 SNEGSKA (reference sequence). The length of the CDR3 is 10 residues. The CDR3 protein is CSASSNEQFF. In DNA form, the CDR3 reads TGCAGTGCTTCCAGCAATGAGCAGTTCTTC.

The V call is TRBV6-1, the J call TRBJ2-7; 7 nucleotides agree with TRBD1. The germline gives CDR1 MNHNS, CDR2 SASEGT. The CDR3 consists of 13 residues. J was trimmed by 3 bases and V by 3 bases; bases with no gene match: 2. CDR3 region: CASSENRGYEQYF. CDR3 in DNA: TGTGCCAGCAGTGAGAACAGGGGCTACGAGCAGTACTTC.